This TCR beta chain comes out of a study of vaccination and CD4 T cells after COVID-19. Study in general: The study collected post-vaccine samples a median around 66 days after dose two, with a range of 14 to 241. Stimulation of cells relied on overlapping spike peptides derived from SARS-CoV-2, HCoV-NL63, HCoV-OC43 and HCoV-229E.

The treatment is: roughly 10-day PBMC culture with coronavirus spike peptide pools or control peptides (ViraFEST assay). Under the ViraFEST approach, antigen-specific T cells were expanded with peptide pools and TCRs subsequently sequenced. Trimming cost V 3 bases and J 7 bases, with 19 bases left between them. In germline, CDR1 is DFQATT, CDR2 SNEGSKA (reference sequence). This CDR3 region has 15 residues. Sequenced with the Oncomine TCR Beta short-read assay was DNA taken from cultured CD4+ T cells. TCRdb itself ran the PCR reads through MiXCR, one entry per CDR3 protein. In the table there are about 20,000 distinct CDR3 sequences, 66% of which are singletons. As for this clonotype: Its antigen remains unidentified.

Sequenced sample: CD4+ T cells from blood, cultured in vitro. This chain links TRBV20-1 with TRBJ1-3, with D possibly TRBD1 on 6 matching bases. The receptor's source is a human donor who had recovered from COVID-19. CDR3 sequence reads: CSASPRDTLGNTIYF. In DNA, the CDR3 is TGCAGTGCTAGTCCGAGGGACACTTTAGGGAACACCATATATTTT.